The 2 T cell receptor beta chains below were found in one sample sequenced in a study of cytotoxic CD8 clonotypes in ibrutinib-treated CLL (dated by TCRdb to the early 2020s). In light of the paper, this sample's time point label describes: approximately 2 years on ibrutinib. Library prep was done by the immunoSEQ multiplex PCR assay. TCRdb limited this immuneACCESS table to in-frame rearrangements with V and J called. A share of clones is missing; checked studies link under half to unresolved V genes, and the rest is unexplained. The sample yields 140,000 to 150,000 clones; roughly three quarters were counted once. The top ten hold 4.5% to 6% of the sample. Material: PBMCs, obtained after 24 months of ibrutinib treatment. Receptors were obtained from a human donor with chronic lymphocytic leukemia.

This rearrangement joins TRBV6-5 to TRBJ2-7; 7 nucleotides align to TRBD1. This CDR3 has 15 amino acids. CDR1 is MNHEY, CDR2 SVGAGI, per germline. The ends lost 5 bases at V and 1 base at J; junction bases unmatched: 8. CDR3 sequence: CASSRPGQQSYEQYF. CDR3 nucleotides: TGTGCCAGCAGTCGGCCGGGACAGCAATCCTACGAGCAGTACTTC.

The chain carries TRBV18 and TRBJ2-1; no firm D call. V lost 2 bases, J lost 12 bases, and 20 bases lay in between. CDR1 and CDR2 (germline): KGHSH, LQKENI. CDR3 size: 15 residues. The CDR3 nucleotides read TGTGCCAGCTCACCAAAGAATACTCTTCTGGTGGGGCAGTTCTTC. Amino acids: CASSPKNTLLVGQFF.